Following are 6 T cell receptor beta chains from one sample sequenced in a study of control samples from healthy donors and cancer patients. Profiling relied on immunoSEQ multiplex PCR, and the TCRdb table lists in-frame clones only, not all of them. The top ten hold approximately 3% of the sample, which has roughly 100,000 clones, 80% to 95% seen once. Material: blood. Receptors were obtained from a human donor in good health. The donor label of this sample is uncertain.

The rearrangement joins TRBV6-6 to TRBJ2-3; TRBD1 agrees at 8 bases. Germline-derived CDR1 and CDR2 are MNHNY and SVGAGI (reference sequence). The J segment lost 0 bases and the V segment lost 6 bases, leaving 5 bases of the junction unmatched. The CDR3 is 15 amino acids. CDR3 nucleotide sequence: TGTGCCAGCAGGACGACAGGGGCCAGCACAGATACGCAGTATTTT. Encoded protein: CASRTTGASTDTQYF.

CDR3 in amino acids: CASSTNDRAHNEQFF. CDR3 coding DNA: TGTGCCAGCAGCACTAACGACAGGGCCCACAATGAGCAGTTCTTC. The chain links TRBV7-8 to TRBJ2-1, with TRBD1 matching 7 bases. V lost 5 bases and J lost 5; bases outside the gene matches: 9. Germline V gene data show CDR1 as SGHVS and CDR2 as FQNEAQ. The CDR3 sequence is 15 residues long. Drawing the rest from reference TRBV7-8 and TRBJ2-1, the complete variable domain is GAGVSQSPRYKVAKRGQDVALRCDPISGHVSLFWYQQALGQGPEFLTYFQNEAQLDKSGLPSDRFFAERPEGSVSTLKIQRTQQEDSAVYLCASSTNDRAHNEQFFGPGTRLTVL.

J is TRBJ1-3 and V is TRBV14, with D possibly TRBD1 on 5 matching bases. The CDR3 runs to 18 residues. Germline CDR1 reads SGHDN; CDR2 reads FVKESK. Trimming took off 0 bases at V and 2 bases at J, with 17 bases between the two ends. The CDR3 DNA sequence: TGTGCCAGCAGCCAAGAGAGGAGTGGAGGGGCAGCTGGAAACACCATATATTTT. As protein: CASSQERSGGAAGNTIYF.

The chain links TRBV6-5 to TRBJ2-7, with 9 bases fitting TRBD2. Trimming cost V 2 bases and J 1 base; bases outside gene matches: 6. Germline V gene data show CDR1 as MNHEY and CDR2 as SVGAGI. The CDR3 is 16 residues long. The CDR3 reads CASSYLGLAGSYEQYF. The DNA for the CDR3 is TGTGCCAGCAGTTACCTCGGGCTAGCGGGGTCCTACGAGCAGTACTTC.

The chain uses TRBV2 and TRBJ2-7; 10 nucleotides line up with TRBD1. The CDR3 contains 15 residues. Looked up from germline, CDR1 is SNHLY and CDR2 is FYNNEI. The V gene end was trimmed by 6 bases and the J gene end by 7 bases; junction bases not matched to a gene: 12. Written as DNA, the CDR3 is TGTGCCAGCAGAGATACCGGGACAGGGGTGAAAGAGCAGTACTTC. It specifies CASRDTGTGVKEQYF.

The genes are TRBV19 and TRBJ1-1; the match to TRBD1 covers 7 bases. The CDR3 extends over 13 amino acids. The trim removed 4 bases at V and 10 bases at J, leaving 9 bases unmatched. Germline loops: CDR1 LNHDA, CDR2 SQIVND (reference sequence). The CDR3 sequence is CASSRRDSRGAFF. CDR3 nucleotide sequence: TGTGCCAGTAGTAGACGGGACAGCCGAGGAGCTTTCTTT. Full variable domain (outside the CDR3, taken from reference TRBV19 and TRBJ1-1): DGGITQSPKYLFRKEGQNVTLSCEQNLNHDAMYWYRQDPGQGLRLIYYSQIVNDFQKGDIAEGYSVSREKKESFPLTVTSAQKNPTAFYLCASSRRDSRGAFFGQGTRLTVV.